The subject of this entry is one TCR beta chain. These data belong to a study of blood T cell repertoires in COVID-19. On the study more broadly: Samples representing acute and convalescent COVID-19 were sourced from the United States, Italy and Spain.

V lost 4 bases, J lost 6 bases, and 12 bases lay in between. The CDR3 has 13 residues. Germline CDR1 LGHDT, CDR2 YNNKEL (reference sequence). The protocol was immunoSEQ multiplex PCR, while the TCRdb copy is restricted to in-frame clones and leaves out a portion. The sample includes 150,000 to 200,000 clones, roughly 84% of them seen just once. The chain uses TRBV3-1 (or the pseudogene TRBV3-2) and TRBJ1-2; the D is unclear. The TCR was taken from a young man with active or convalescent COVID-19. The source material was peripheral blood. The CDR3 DNA is TGTGCCAGCAGCCCCAGGTTAGCGCATGGCTACACCTTC. Its translation: CASSPRLAHGYTF.